The entry below describes one TCR beta chain. The antigen remains undetermined. This sample was included in a study of cytomegalovirus exposure and HLA in healthy donors. Whole-study context: Drawn from HLA-typed donors, tens of millions of unique TCRs were held in an early data release.

Overall study results and limits: In most subjects, TCR beta sequences reportedly gave accurate predictions of HLA-A and HLA-B alleles.

This CDR3 has 15 residues. The J segment lost 5 bases and the V segment lost 4 bases, leaving 8 bases of the junction unmatched. Germline-derived CDR1 and CDR2 are MNHEY and SVGAGI. With 60 Vbeta and 13 Jbeta primers, the PCR was carried out. Clones were sequenced by immunoSEQ multiplex PCR, and TCRdb holds only the in-frame ones, with some missing. The profile shows 130,000 to 150,000 clones, roughly 76% of them singletons. Material for sequencing was PBMCs. This TCR was recovered from a human donor in good health. The chain combines TRBV6-5 with TRBJ2-1; TRBD2 agrees at 7 bases. CDR3 coding DNA: TGTGCCAGCAGTTCCCCCGGGACTACTAACAATGAGCAGTTCTTC. It codes for CASSSPGTTNNEQFF.